This passage covers 15 T cell receptor beta chains from one sample sequenced in a study of a mutant IDH1 vaccine in newly diagnosed glioma. The sample's time point: week 5, during vaccination. One vaccine dose held 300 ug of mutant IDH1 20-mer peptide and came with topical imiquimod. These receptors have no identified antigens. Sequencing used immunoSEQ multiplex PCR; TCRdb keeps in-frame clones, though not all of them. The sample lists over 45,000 clones, about 88% occurring once. The sequencing here drew on PBMCs, taken from a glioma patient whose treatment included an IDH1 peptide vaccine. The source is a woman between 45 and 60 years old with glioma.

The chain uses TRBV19 and TRBJ1-1, with D tentatively TRBD1 (5 bases). The CDR3 runs to 13 residues. The V gene's germline CDR1 is LNHDA and CDR2 SQIVND (reference sequence). The V and J ends lost 6 bases and 4 bases respectively, with 12 bases between them. The CDR3 protein is CASSFSGFTEAFF. CDR3 sequence (DNA): TGTGCCAGTAGCTTCTCAGGGTTCACTGAAGCTTTCTTT.

V gene TRBV7-9 combines with J gene TRBJ1-5; 11 bases are a match to TRBD1. The J segment lost 7 bases and the V segment lost 5 bases, leaving 4 bases of the junction unmatched. Looked up from germline, CDR1 is SEHNR and CDR2 is FQNEAQ (reference sequence). The CDR3 is 14 amino acids. CDR3 in amino acids: CASSAGQGAQPQHF. The CDR3 bases are TGTGCCAGCAGCGCAGGACAGGGGGCGCAGCCCCAGCATTTT. Together with reference TRBV7-9 and TRBJ1-5, the CDR3 gives the full variable domain: DTGVSQNPRHKITKRGQNVTFRCDPISEHNRLYWYRQTLGQGPEFLTYFQNEAQLEKSRLLSDRFSAERPKGSFSTLEIQRTEQGDSAMYLCASSAGQGAQPQHFGDGTRLSIL.

The genes are TRBV7-9 and TRBJ1-1; unclear D gene. The CDR3 covers 13 residues. V was trimmed by 8 bases and J by 4 bases, leaving 14 bases between them. Germline CDR1 and CDR2: SEHNR and FQNEAQ (reference sequence). The CDR3 loop reads CASLSGYGTEAFF. DNA for the CDR3: TGTGCCAGCCTATCGGGGTATGGCACTGAAGCTTTCTTT.

V gene TRBV27 combines with J gene TRBJ1-5; 10 nucleotides line up with TRBD1. The CDR3 runs 15 residues. Germline-derived CDR1 and CDR2 are MNHEY and SMNVEV (reference sequence). Trimming removed 6 bases from V and 4 bases from J; junction bases left unmatched: 6. The CDR3 DNA follows: TGTGCCAGCAGGAGCTCGGGACAGGGGAATCAGCCCCAGCATTTT. Amino acids: CASRSSGQGNQPQHF.

V is TRBV5-1 and J is TRBJ2-7, with 8 bases identical to TRBD2. J gave up 1 base and V 3 bases, and 3 bases lay outside the gene matches. This CDR3 comprises 14 residues. Germline loops: CDR1 SGHRS, CDR2 YFSETQ. As DNA, the CDR3 is TGCGCCAGCAGCTCGGGGGGGCGTTCCTACGAGCAGTACTTC. It specifies CASSSGGRSYEQYF.

This clone occurred once. The J gene is TRBJ1-6, the V gene TRBV7-8, with D perhaps TRBD1 (6 bases). Germline V gene data show CDR1 as SGHVS and CDR2 as FQNEAQ. This CDR3 has 14 amino acids. V gave up 4 bases and J gave up 9 bases, with 13 bases separating them. The CDR3 DNA reads as TGTGCCAGCAGCTCCCACGAGGGGGGTTCACCCCTCCACTTT. Its protein product is CASSSHEGGSPLHF.

This clone was seen just once. The chain recombines TRBV6-1 with TRBJ1-2, with TRBD1 matching 7 bases. This CDR3 is built from 13 residues. V dropped 3 bases and J dropped 4; count of bases not matched to a gene: 2. The germline V gene has CDR1 MNHNS and CDR2 SASEGT. The CDR3 region has the DNA TGTGCCAGCAGTGAGACAGGGTCCTATGGCTACACCTTC. Translation: CASSETGSYGYTF.

The V and J genes are TRBV15 and TRBJ2-1; D might be TRBD2 (6 bases). The germline V gene encodes CDR1 LNHNV and CDR2 YYDKDF (reference sequence). CDR3 size: 15 residues. Trimming removed 3 bases at V and 5 bases at J, with 14 bases between. For the CDR3, the DNA is TGTGCCACCAGCAGCATCGGGACTTACAACAATGAGCAGTTCTTC. Translated: CATSSIGTYNNEQFF.

The chain is built from TRBV5-6 and TRBJ2-7; D is ambiguous. V was clipped by 0 bases and J by 4 bases, with 11 bases between them. Germline loops: CDR1 SGHDT, CDR2 YYEEEE. The CDR3 consists of 14 residues. The CDR3 sequence: CASSLAASVYEQYF. DNA of the CDR3: TGTGCCAGCAGCTTGGCTGCCAGCGTTTACGAGCAGTACTTC.

The table lists this clone with a few counts. The chain combines TRBV29-1 with TRBJ1-3; D is ambiguous. CDR3 length: 13 amino acids. Between the trimmed V and J ends, which lost 7 bases and 3 bases, there was a span of 13 bases. Germline V gives CDR1 SQVTM, CDR2 ANQGSEA. The CDR3 coding sequence is TGCAGCGCCTACGGGCAGGTTGGAAACACCATATATTTT. This encodes CSAYGQVGNTIYF.

The chain has TRBV27 and TRBJ2-7, with TRBD2 matching over 7 bases. Germline-derived CDR1 and CDR2 are MNHEY and SMNVEV (reference sequence). The CDR3 has 16 residues. The ends lost 5 bases at V and 3 bases at J; junction bases unmatched: 13. The CDR3 sequence is CASSPRGTGADYEQYF. Written as DNA, the CDR3 is TGTGCCAGCAGTCCGCGGGGGACCGGAGCGGACTACGAGCAGTACTTC.

V is TRBV19 and J is TRBJ1-3; no reliable D call. Looked up from germline, CDR1 is LNHDA and CDR2 is SQIVND (reference sequence). CDR3 length: 15 residues. V lost 4 bases, J lost 5 bases, and 15 bases lay in between. Here the CDR3 DNA reads TGTGCCAGTAGTACCTCGACGGTGAGGCGAAACACCATATATTTT. It is translated as CASSTSTVRRNTIYF.

CDR3 sequence (DNA): TGTGCCAGCAGCCCCTGGGGGTCGGAAGAGACCCAGTACTTC. It is translated as CASSPWGSEETQYF. J is TRBJ2-5 and V is TRBV7-9, with D possibly being TRBD1 or TRBD2 (5 bases each). The CDR3 runs 14 residues. The ends were cut back, 5 bases at V and 3 bases at J, with 13 bases in the middle. The germline gives CDR1 SEHNR, CDR2 FQNEAQ (reference sequence).

The chain is built from TRBV5-1 and TRBJ2-2, with unresolved D. V lost 1 base, J lost 1 base, and 5 bases lay in between. Germline lookup yields CDR1 SGHRS and CDR2 YFSETQ. The CDR3 consists of 14 residues. The CDR3 protein is CASSLTENTGELFF. CDR3 coding DNA: TGCGCCAGCAGCTTGACCGAGAACACCGGGGAGCTGTTTTTT.

This clone was detected a few times. The J gene is TRBJ1-1, the V gene TRBV2; no clear D gene. Germline loops: CDR1 SNHLY, CDR2 FYNNEI. This CDR3 has 12 residues. Trimming shortened V by 2 bases and J by 12 bases, and 13 bases separated the two germline ends. Here the CDR3 reads CASSELSLGPFF. The DNA of the CDR3 is TGTGCCAGCAGTGAACTCAGCCTCGGGCCTTTCTTT.